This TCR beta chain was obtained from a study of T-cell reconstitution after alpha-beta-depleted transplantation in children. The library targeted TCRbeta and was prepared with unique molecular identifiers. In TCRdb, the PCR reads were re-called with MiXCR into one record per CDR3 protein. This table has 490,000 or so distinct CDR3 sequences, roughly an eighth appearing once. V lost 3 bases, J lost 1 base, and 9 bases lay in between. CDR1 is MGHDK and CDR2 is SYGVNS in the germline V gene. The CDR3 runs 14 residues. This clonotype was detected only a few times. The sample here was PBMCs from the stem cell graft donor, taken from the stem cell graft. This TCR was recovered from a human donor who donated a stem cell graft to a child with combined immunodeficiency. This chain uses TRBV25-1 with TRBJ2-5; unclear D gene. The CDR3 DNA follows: TGTGCCAGCAGTGATCCCTTTCTCCAAGAGACCCAGTACTTC. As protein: CASSDPFLQETQYF.